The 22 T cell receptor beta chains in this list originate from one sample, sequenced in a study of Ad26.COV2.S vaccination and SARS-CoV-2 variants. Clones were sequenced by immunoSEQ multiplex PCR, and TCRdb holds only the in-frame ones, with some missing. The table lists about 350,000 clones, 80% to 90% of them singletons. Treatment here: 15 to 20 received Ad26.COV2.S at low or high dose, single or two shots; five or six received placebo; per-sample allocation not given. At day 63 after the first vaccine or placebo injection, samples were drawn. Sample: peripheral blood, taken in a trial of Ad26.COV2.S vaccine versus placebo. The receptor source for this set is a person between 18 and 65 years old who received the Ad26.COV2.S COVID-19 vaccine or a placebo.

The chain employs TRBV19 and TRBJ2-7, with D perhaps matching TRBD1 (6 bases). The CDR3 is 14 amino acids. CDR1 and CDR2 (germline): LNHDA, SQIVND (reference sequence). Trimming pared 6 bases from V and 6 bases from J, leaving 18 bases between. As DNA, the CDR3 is TGTGCCAGTAGCAACAGGGTAGATGCGGGCGAGCAGTACTTC. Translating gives CASSNRVDAGEQYF.

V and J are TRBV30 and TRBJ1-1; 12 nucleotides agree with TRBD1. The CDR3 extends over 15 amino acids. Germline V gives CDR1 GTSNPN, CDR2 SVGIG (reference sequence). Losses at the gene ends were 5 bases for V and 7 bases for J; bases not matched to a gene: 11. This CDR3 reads CAWYGTGGGNREAFF. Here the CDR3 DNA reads TGTGCCTGGTACGGGACAGGGGGCGGAAATCGTGAAGCTTTCTTT.

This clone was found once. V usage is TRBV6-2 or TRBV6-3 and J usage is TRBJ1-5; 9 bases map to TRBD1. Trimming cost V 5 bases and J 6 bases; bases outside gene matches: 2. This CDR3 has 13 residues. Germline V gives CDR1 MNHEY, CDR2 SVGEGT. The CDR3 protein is CASSDRGFQPQHF. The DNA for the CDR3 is TGTGCCAGCAGTGACAGGGGGTTTCAGCCCCAGCATTTT.

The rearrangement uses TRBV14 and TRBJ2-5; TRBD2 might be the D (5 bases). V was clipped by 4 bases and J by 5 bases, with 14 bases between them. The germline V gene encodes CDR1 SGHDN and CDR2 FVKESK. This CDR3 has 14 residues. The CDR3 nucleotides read TGTGCCAGCAGCCGGGCAGGCTGGAGGGAGACCCAGTACTTC. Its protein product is CASSRAGWRETQYF.

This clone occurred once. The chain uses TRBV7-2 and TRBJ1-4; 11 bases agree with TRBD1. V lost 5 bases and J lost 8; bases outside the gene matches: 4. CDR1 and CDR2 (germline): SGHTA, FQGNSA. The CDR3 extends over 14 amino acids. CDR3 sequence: CASSLGTGGEKLFF. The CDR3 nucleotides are TGTGCCAGCAGCCTGGGGACAGGGGGAGAAAAACTGTTTTTT.

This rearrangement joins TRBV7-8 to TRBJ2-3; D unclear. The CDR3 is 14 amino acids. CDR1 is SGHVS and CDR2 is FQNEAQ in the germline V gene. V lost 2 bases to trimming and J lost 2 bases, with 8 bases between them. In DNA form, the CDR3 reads TGTGCCAGCAGCTTATACCTGTACACAGATACGCAGTATTTT. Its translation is CASSLYLYTDTQYF.

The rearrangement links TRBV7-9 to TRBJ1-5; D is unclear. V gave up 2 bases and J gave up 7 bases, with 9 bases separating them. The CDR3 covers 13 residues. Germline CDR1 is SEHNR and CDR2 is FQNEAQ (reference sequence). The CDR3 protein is CASSLSAGQPQHF. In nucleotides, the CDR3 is TGTGCCAGCAGCTTAAGCGCGGGACAGCCCCAGCATTTT.

CDR3 nucleotides: TGTGCCAGTGGGTTACTTAGACAGGGAGGGCAGCCCCAGCATTTT. Amino acids: CASGLLRQGGQPQHF. J is TRBJ1-5 and V is TRBV19; 7 bases match TRBD1. Germline CDR1 reads LNHDA; CDR2 reads SQIVND (reference sequence). The CDR3 length is 15 residues. V shed 8 bases and J 7 bases; nucleotides not matched to a gene: 14.

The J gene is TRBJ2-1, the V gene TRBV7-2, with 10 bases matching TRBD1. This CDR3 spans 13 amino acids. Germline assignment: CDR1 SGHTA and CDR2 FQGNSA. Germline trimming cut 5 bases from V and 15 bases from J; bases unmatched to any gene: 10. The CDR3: CASSLNPGTGAFF. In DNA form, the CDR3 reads TGTGCCAGCAGCCTCAACCCCGGGACAGGGGCGTTCTTC.

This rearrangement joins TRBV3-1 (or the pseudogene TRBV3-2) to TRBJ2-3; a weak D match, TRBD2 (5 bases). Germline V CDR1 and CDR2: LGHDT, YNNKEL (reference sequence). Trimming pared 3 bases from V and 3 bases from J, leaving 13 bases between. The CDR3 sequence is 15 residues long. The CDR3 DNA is TGTGCCAGCAGCCATGGACTTCCCCCTACAGATACGCAGTATTTT. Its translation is CASSHGLPPTDTQYF.

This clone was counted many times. The chain's CDR3 is CASSVAGIASNEQFF. CDR3 bases: TGTGCCAGCAGCGTAGCGGGGATAGCCTCCAATGAGCAGTTCTTC. This chain links TRBV9 with TRBJ2-1; the D gene is possibly TRBD2 (5 bases). The CDR3 length is 15 residues. V was shortened by 0 bases and J by 6 bases, with 13 bases between the two germline ends. Germline assignment: CDR1 SGDLS and CDR2 YYNGEE.

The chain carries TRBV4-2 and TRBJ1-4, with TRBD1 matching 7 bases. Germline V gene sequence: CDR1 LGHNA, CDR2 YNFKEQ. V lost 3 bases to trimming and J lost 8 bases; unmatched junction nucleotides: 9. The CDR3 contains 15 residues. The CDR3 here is CASSQGDSDYEKLFF. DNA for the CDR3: TGTGCCAGCAGCCAGGGGGACAGTGATTACGAAAAACTGTTTTTT.

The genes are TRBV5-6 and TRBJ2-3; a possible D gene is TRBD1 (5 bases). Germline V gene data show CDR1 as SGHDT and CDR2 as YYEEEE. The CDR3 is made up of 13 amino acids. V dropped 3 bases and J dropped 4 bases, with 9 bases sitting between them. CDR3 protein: CASSSWTPDTQYF. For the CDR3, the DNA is TGTGCCAGCAGCTCGTGGACACCAGATACGCAGTATTTT.

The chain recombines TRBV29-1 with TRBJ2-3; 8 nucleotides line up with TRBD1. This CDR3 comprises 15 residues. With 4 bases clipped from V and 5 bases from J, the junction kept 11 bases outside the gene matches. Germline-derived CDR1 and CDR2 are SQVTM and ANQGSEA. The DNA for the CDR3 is TGCAGCGTTGGACGGCAGGGGGCTTCGATAGATACGCAGTATTTT. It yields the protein CSVGRQGASIDTQYF.

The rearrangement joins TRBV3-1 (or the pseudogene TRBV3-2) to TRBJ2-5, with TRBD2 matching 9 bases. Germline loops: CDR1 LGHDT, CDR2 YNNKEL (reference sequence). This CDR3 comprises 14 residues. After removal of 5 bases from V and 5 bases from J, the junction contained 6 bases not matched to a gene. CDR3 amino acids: CASSAGTSFETQYF. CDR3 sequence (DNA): TGTGCCAGCAGCGCCGGGACTAGCTTTGAGACCCAGTACTTC.

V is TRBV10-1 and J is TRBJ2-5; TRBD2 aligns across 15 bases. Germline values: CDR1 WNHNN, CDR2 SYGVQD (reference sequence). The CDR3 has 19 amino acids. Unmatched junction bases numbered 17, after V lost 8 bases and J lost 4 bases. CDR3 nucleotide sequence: TGCGCCAGCCGTGTGGGCGGACTAGCGGGGGGGCCTGCTAGAGAGACCCAGTACTTC. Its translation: CASRVGGLAGGPARETQYF.

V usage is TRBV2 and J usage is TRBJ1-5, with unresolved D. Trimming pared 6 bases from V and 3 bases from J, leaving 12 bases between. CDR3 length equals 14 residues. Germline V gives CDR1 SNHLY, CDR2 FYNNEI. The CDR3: CASSDEGANQPQHF. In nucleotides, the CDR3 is TGTGCCAGCAGCGATGAAGGAGCCAATCAGCCCCAGCATTTT.

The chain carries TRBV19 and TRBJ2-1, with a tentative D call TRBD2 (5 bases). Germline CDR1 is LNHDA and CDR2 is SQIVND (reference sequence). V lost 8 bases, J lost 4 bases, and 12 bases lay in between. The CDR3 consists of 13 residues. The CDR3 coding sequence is TGTGCCAGTGGCGGACTCCTTTACAATGAGCAGTTCTTC. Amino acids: CASGGLLYNEQFF.

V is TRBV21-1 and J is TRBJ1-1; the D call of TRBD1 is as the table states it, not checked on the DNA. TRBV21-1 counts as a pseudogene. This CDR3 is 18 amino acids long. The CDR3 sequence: CASSKSPDRGSMDTEAFF. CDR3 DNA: TGTGCCAGCAGCAAATCCCCTGACAGGGGAAGTATGGACACTGAAGCTTTCTTT.

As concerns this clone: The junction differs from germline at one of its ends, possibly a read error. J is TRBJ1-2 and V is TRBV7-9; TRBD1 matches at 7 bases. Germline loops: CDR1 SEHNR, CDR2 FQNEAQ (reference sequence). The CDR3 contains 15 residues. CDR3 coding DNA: TGTGCCAGCAGCCCCGGGACAGAAAGTATCTATAGCTACACCTTC. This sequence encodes CASSPGTESIYSYTF.

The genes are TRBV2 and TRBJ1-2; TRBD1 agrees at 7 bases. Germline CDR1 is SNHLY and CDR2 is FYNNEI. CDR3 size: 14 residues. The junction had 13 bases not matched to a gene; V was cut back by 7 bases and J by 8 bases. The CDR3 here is CASMVNQGEEGYTF. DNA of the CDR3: TGTGCCAGCATGGTTAACCAGGGGGAAGAGGGCTACACCTTC.

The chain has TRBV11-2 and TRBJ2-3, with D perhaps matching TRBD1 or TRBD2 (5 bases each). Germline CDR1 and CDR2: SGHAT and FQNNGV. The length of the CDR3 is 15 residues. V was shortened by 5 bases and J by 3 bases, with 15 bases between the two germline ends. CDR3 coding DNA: TGTGCCAGCAGCCTGCAGGGCGAGGGAACAGATACGCAGTATTTT. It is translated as CASSLQGEGTDTQYF. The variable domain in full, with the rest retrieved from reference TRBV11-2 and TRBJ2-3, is EAGVAQSPRYKIIEKRQSVAFWCNPISGHATLYWYQQILGQGPKLLIQFQNNGVVDDSQLPKDRFSAERLKGVDSTLKIQPAKLEDSAVYLCASSLQGEGTDTQYFGPGTRLTVL.